This passage covers 30 T cell receptor beta chains from one sample sequenced in a study of blood T cell repertoires in COVID-19. Method: immunoSEQ multiplex PCR; TCRdb's copy keeps in-frame clones and lacks some. The data show under 450,000 clones, around 83% seen once. Sequenced: PBMCs or T cells enriched from blood (not recorded which). These receptors were taken from a woman in her 50s who had recovered from COVID-19.

This clone was found once. The chain uses TRBV6-5 and TRBJ1-2; possible D gene TRBD1, 6 bases. This CDR3 is 15 amino acids long. V was trimmed by 4 bases and J by 0 bases, leaving 12 bases between them. Germline CDR1 and CDR2: MNHEY and SVGAGI. The CDR3 DNA reads TGTGCCAGCAGTTTTACAGGGCTGGCTAACTATGGCTACACCTTC. It specifies CASSFTGLANYGYTF.

The rearrangement uses TRBV10-3 and TRBJ1-4; TRBD1 agrees at 8 bases. CDR3 length: 14 residues. The germline CDR1 and CDR2 sequences are ENHRY and SYGVKD. V shed 4 bases and J 10 bases; nucleotides not matched to a gene: 8. The CDR3 here is CAISGDRGQGKLFF. Here the CDR3 DNA reads TGTGCCATCAGTGGAGACAGGGGCCAGGGAAAACTGTTTTTT.

The chain recombines TRBV30 with TRBJ1-5; D perhaps matches TRBD1 (5 bases). CDR1 GTSNPN and CDR2 SVGIG come from the germline V gene (reference sequence). The CDR3 extends over 13 amino acids. The V gene lost 4 bases and the J gene lost 4 bases, with 11 bases spanning the gap. DNA for the CDR3: TGTGCCTGGACCCAACAGGCAAATCAGCCCCAGCATTTT. Translated: CAWTQQANQPQHF.

The CDR3 sequence: CASSHAPAGGGAGELFF. CDR3 sequence (DNA): TGTGCCAGCAGCCACGCCCCGGCGGGGGGAGGGGCCGGGGAGCTGTTTTTT. This chain uses TRBV3-1 (or the pseudogene TRBV3-2) with TRBJ2-2; 8 bases are shared with TRBD2. Losses at the gene ends were 3 bases for V and 6 bases for J; bases not matched to a gene: 12. CDR3 length: 17 amino acids. Germline values: CDR1 LGHDT, CDR2 YNNKEL (reference sequence).

The V and J genes are TRBV7-3 and TRBJ2-4; 11 bases fit TRBD2. Germline CDR1 reads SGHTA; CDR2 reads FQGTGA. V gave up 5 bases and J gave up 7 bases; unmatched junction bases: 10. This CDR3 has 16 amino acids. The CDR3: CASSPVAGGPGNIQYF. CDR3 in DNA: TGTGCCAGCAGCCCTGTAGCGGGAGGGCCCGGGAACATTCAGTACTTC.

This clone was counted a few times. The rearrangement joins TRBV9 to TRBJ1-2; the D is unclear. Germline loops: CDR1 SGDLS, CDR2 YYNGEE. The CDR3 has 13 amino acids. V lost 1 base to trimming and J lost 5 bases, with 9 bases between them. CDR3 amino acids: CASSVRAGYGYTF. CDR3 bases: TGTGCCAGCAGCGTAAGGGCGGGGTATGGCTACACCTTC. Complete variable domain (other parts from reference TRBV9 and TRBJ1-2): DSGVTQTPKHLITATGQRVTLRCSPRSGDLSVYWYQQSLDQGLQFLIQYYNGEERAKGNILERFSAQQFPDLHSELNLSSLELGDSALYFCASSVRAGYGYTFGSGTRLTVV.

This chain joins TRBV7-8 and TRBJ2-1; D possibly corresponds to TRBD1 (6 bases). Germline values: CDR1 SGHVS, CDR2 FQNEAQ. The CDR3 consists of 16 residues. V was cut by 2 bases and J by 4 bases, with 15 bases left in between. The chain's CDR3 is CASSLHAGVGYNEQFF. In DNA form, the CDR3 reads TGTGCCAGCAGCTTACATGCAGGGGTCGGTTACAATGAGCAGTTCTTC.

CDR3 region: CASSLGVAYEQYF. The DNA for the CDR3 is TGTGCCAGCTCACTGGGAGTCGCCTACGAGCAGTACTTC. The chain couples TRBV18 to TRBJ2-7, with TRBD2 as a possible D gene (5 bases). The germline gives CDR1 KGHSH, CDR2 LQKENI. The V end was cut by 4 bases, the J end by 2 bases, with 9 bases between. The CDR3 spans 13 residues. Supplemented by reference TRBV18 and TRBJ2-7, the full variable domain reads NAGVMQNPRHLVRRRGQEARLRCSPMKGHSHVYWYRQLPEEGLKFMVYLQKENIIDESGMPKERFSAEFPKEGPSILRIQQVVRGDSAAYFCASSLGVAYEQYFGPGTRLTVT.

The rearrangement uses TRBV27 and TRBJ1-4, with 11 bases identical to TRBD1. Trimming removed 2 bases from V and 10 bases from J; junction bases left unmatched: 9. CDR3 length equals 16 residues. Per germline, CDR1 MNHEY and CDR2 SMNVEV (reference sequence). The CDR3 region has the DNA TGTGCCAGCAGTTTAGAGGGCCGGGACAGGGGGGCAAAACTGTTTTTT. Its translation: CASSLEGRDRGAKLFF.

The chain recombines TRBV5-1 with TRBJ2-1; TRBD2 matches at 7 bases. Germline values: CDR1 SGHRS, CDR2 YFSETQ. The CDR3 sequence is 15 residues long. The junction had 8 bases not matched to a gene; V was cut back by 0 bases and J by 8 bases. As DNA, the CDR3 is TGCGCCAGCAGCTTGGTTCTCGGGGGGTCGGATGAGCAGTTCTTC. This sequence encodes CASSLVLGGSDEQFF.

V is TRBV7-8 and J is TRBJ1-5; TRBD1 agrees at 8 bases. V was clipped by 0 bases and J by 5 bases; unmatched bases: 0. The CDR3 contains 14 residues. Germline V gene data show CDR1 as SGHVS and CDR2 as FQNEAQ. The CDR3 reads CASSLATGDQPQHF. Here the CDR3 DNA reads TGTGCCAGCAGCTTAGCGACAGGGGATCAGCCCCAGCATTTT.

This chain joins TRBV7-3 and TRBJ1-2, with D possibly TRBD1 on 5 matching bases. The CDR3 covers 11 residues. The V end lost 4 bases, the J end lost 8 bases, and 8 bases lay between the germline ends. Germline V gene lookup returns CDR1 SGHTA and CDR2 FQGTGA. CDR3 sequence (DNA): TGTGCCAGCAGCTCAGGGAGGGGCTACACCTTC. It yields the protein CASSSGRGYTF.

This chain uses TRBV6-5 with TRBJ1-1; D unclear. The germline V gene has CDR1 MNHEY and CDR2 SVGAGI. Trimming took 8 bases from V and 8 from J, leaving 21 bases between them. This CDR3 is built from 14 residues. The CDR3, as DNA: TGTGCCAGCTCCAGCCCAGGAGGGTTCTCCGAAGCTTTCTTT. Protein: CASSSPGGFSEAFF.

This clone was observed a single time. The chain has TRBV6-2 or TRBV6-3 and TRBJ2-5; 10 bases are shared with TRBD2. CDR3 size: 17 residues. Germline assignment: CDR1 MNHEY and CDR2 SVGEGT. The junction had 17 bases not matched to a gene; V was cut back by 6 bases and J by 7 bases. The CDR3 loop is CASSQLAGVSLSGTQYF. In DNA form, the CDR3 reads TGTGCCAGCAGCCAGCTAGCGGGGGTGTCCCTAAGTGGGACCCAGTACTTC.

The chain recombines TRBV6-1 with TRBJ1-5; 8 bases fit TRBD1. Germline V gene data show CDR1 as MNHNS and CDR2 as SASEGT. V was clipped by 0 bases and J by 0 bases; unmatched bases: 10. CDR3 length: 19 amino acids. DNA for the CDR3: TGTGCCAGCAGTGAAGCGCTCAGGGGGCCTGGATATAGCAATCAGCCCCAGCATTTT. It codes for CASSEALRGPGYSNQPQHF.

The chain uses TRBV3-1 (or the pseudogene TRBV3-2) and TRBJ1-2; 7 nucleotides line up with TRBD1. Trimming cost V 1 base and J 8 bases; bases outside gene matches: 7. CDR3 length: 14 amino acids. Germline loops: CDR1 LGHDT, CDR2 YNNKEL (reference sequence). The CDR3 bases are TGTGCCAGCAGCCAAGCCTCATCAGGGGGAGGCTACACCTTC. Residues: CASSQASSGGGYTF.

The genes are TRBV6-2 or TRBV6-3 and TRBJ2-5, with D possibly TRBD2 on 5 matching bases. Trimming stripped 5 bases from V and 5 bases from J, with 12 bases between. This CDR3 comprises 13 residues. Germline V lookup: CDR1 MNHEY, CDR2 SVGEGT. CDR3 sequence reads: CASSLRPGETQYF. In DNA, the CDR3 is TGTGCCAGCAGTCTCCGTCCGGGGGAGACCCAGTACTTC.

The chain joins TRBV21-1 to TRBJ1-6; TRBD1, the table's D call, was not compared with the DNA. TRBV21-1 is an annotated pseudogene. This CDR3 is built from 13 residues. CDR3 protein: CARIRQGSSPLHF. The CDR3 coding sequence is TGTGCCAGGATACGACAGGGAAGTTCACCCCTCCACTTT.

A remark on this clone: The sample has other DNA sequences that encode this CDR3 too. The chain combines TRBV3-1 (or the pseudogene TRBV3-2) with TRBJ1-2, with TRBD1 as a possible D gene (5 bases). This CDR3 region has 13 residues. The germline V gene encodes CDR1 LGHDT and CDR2 YNNKEL (reference sequence). V lost 4 bases, J lost 5 bases, and 11 bases lay in between. Here the CDR3 reads CASSPRGGYGYTF. DNA of the CDR3: TGTGCCAGCAGCCCACGGGGGGGATATGGCTACACCTTC.

The chain is built from TRBV4-2 and TRBJ1-3, with unresolved D. From germline, CDR1 is LGHNA and CDR2 YNFKEQ. This CDR3 comprises 16 residues. Trimming shortened V by 4 bases and J by 0 bases, and 13 bases separated the two germline ends. The chain's CDR3 is CASSPTGIYSGNTIYF. CDR3 in DNA: TGTGCCAGCAGCCCGACCGGGATTTACTCTGGAAACACCATATATTTT.

This clone was observed a handful of times. The genes are TRBV3-1 (or the pseudogene TRBV3-2) and TRBJ1-1; D is uncertain. Germline CDR1 is LGHDT and CDR2 is YNNKEL (reference sequence). CDR3 length: 16 amino acids. V gave up 1 base and J gave up 3 bases, with 15 bases separating them. The CDR3 spells CASSQVGSGKYTEAFF. The CDR3 DNA is TGTGCCAGCAGCCAAGTAGGTTCGGGGAAGTACACTGAAGCTTTCTTT.

The chain combines TRBV7-6 with TRBJ2-5; D remains ambiguous. The CDR3 length is 14 residues. Germline lookup yields CDR1 SGHVS and CDR2 FNYEAQ. The V gene lost 5 bases and the J gene lost 0 bases, with 10 bases spanning the gap. CDR3 DNA sequence: TGTGCCAGCAGCGTACTCACGTACCAAGAGACCCAGTACTTC. Protein sequence: CASSVLTYQETQYF.

CDR3 nucleotide sequence: TGTGCCAGCAGACCCGACAGCAACTATAATTCACCCCTCCACTTT. This encodes CASRPDSNYNSPLHF. The chain recombines TRBV6-6 with TRBJ1-6, with a tentative D call TRBD1 (5 bases). Germline assignment: CDR1 MNHNY and CDR2 SVGAGI (reference sequence). V was clipped by 6 bases and J by 3 bases, with 12 bases between them. The CDR3 runs 15 residues.

There are a few counts of this clone. CDR3 DNA sequence: TGTGCCAGCAGCATCAGAGGGGTTAGCGGGAGTGATACCTACGAGCAGTACTTC. Protein: CASSIRGVSGSDTYEQYF. The gene calls are TRBV7-8 and TRBJ2-7; 9 positions match TRBD2. The CDR3 is made up of 18 amino acids. CDR1 is SGHVS, CDR2 FQNEAQ, per germline. Losses at the gene ends were 5 bases for V and 2 bases for J; bases not matched to a gene: 16.

The chain couples TRBV7-2 to TRBJ1-6; tentatively, D is TRBD1 (5 bases). Trimming cost V 1 base and J 7 bases, with 17 bases left between them. This CDR3 spans 17 amino acids. The germline gives CDR1 SGHTA, CDR2 FQGNSA. The CDR3 sequence: CASSLGPGQGSNSPLHF. In DNA form, the CDR3 reads TGTGCCAGCAGCTTAGGCCCAGGGCAGGGTTCCAATTCACCCCTCCACTTT.

This rearrangement joins TRBV5-1 to TRBJ1-2; the match to TRBD1 covers 7 bases. In germline, CDR1 is SGHRS, CDR2 YFSETQ. This CDR3 has 18 residues. J was trimmed by 5 bases and V by 3 bases; bases with no gene match: 19. The CDR3 loop is CASSSTPITGTEMYGYTF. CDR3 nucleotide sequence: TGCGCCAGCAGCTCGACACCAATAACCGGGACAGAGATGTATGGCTACACCTTC.

The chain employs TRBV10-3 and TRBJ2-3; 9 bases match TRBD1. The CDR3 has 15 amino acids. In germline, CDR1 is ENHRY, CDR2 SYGVKD. V dropped 7 bases and J dropped 4; count of bases not matched to a gene: 9. CDR3 DNA sequence: TGTGCCATCAAAGACACAGGGGGCTGGGCAGATACGCAGTATTTT. It codes for CAIKDTGGWADTQYF.

This chain connects TRBV4-1 to TRBJ2-1; D is ambiguous. CDR1 and CDR2 (germline): MGHRA, YSYEKL. The CDR3 has 16 residues. Trimming pared 1 base from V and 5 bases from J, leaving 15 bases between. In DNA, the CDR3 is TGCGCCAGCAGCCAAGGGTTGGCGGTCCCGGACAATGAGCAGTTCTTC. Amino acid sequence: CASSQGLAVPDNEQFF.

The chain couples TRBV6-1 to TRBJ1-6; 7 bases map to TRBD1. CDR1 MNHNS and CDR2 SASEGT come from the germline V gene. The CDR3 contains 14 residues. Unmatched junction bases numbered 0, after V lost 2 bases and J lost 5 bases. This CDR3 reads CASSETGDNSPLHF. CDR3 nucleotides: TGTGCCAGCAGTGAAACAGGGGATAATTCACCCCTCCACTTT.

The chain joins TRBV19 to TRBJ1-1; a weak D match, TRBD1 (6 bases). The length of the CDR3 is 14 residues. Germline V CDR1 and CDR2: LNHDA, SQIVND (reference sequence). The ends were cut back, 4 bases at V and 7 bases at J, with 16 bases in the middle. The CDR3 DNA reads TGTGCCAGTAGTAATGAGGGGGAGCTAGGTGAAGCTTTCTTT. Protein product: CASSNEGELGEAFF.